The rows below give T cell receptor beta chains drawn from one sample of a study of graft-versus-host responses after intestinal transplantation. Sequenced by immunoSEQ multiplex PCR; TCRdb stores in-frame clones only, minus some. The table has tens of thousands of clones, approximately 95% seen once; the top ten hold 5.9%. The source material was PBMCs, sampled about 790 days after a first intestinal transplant, on the day of a second. The source of these receptors is a human patient who received an intestinal transplant, so some T cells may come from the graft donor. Each CDR3 is given with its conserved first and last residue. D genes are given only for firm matches. Size values are once, few and many counts, or a class for expanded clones, and some rows have none.

D gene,V gene,J gene,clone size,CDR3 protein,CDR3 DNA
-,TRBV28,TRBJ2-3,-,CASSPWAQGGADTQYF,TGTGCCAGCAGCCCCTGGGCCCAGGGAGGCGCAGATACGCAGTATTTT
TRBD2,TRBV9,TRBJ2-1,once,CASSVLGGTSGTAEQFF,TGTGCCAGCAGCGTACTAGGAGGGACTAGCGGGACTGCTGAGCAGTTCTTC
-,TRBV29-1,TRBJ1-2,once,CSAAGDTGGYTF,TGCAGCGCCGCAGGGGATACCGGGGGCTACACCTTC
TRBD2,TRBV27,TRBJ2-1,-,CASSLLRSSGYNEQFF,TGTGCCAGCAGTCTACTGAGGTCTAGCGGTTACAATGAGCAGTTCTTC
-,TRBV15,TRBJ2-7,-,CATSRALQGNEQYF,TGTGCCACCAGCAGAGCCTTACAGGGTAACGAGCAGTACTTC
-,TRBV2,TRBJ1-5,-,CASSSAGPQHF,TGTGCCAGCAGTTCCGCCGGGCCCCAGCATTTT
-,TRBV28,TRBJ1-4,-,CASSIGQAPNEKLFF,TGTGCCAGCAGTATAGGACAAGCCCCTAATGAAAAACTGTTTTTT
TRBD2,TRBV6-6,TRBJ2-1,-,CASSYAASGRGEQFF,TGTGCCAGCAGTTACGCCGCTAGCGGGAGAGGTGAGCAGTTCTTC
-,TRBV7-7,TRBJ2-5,-,CASSLNRQETQYF,TGTGCTAGCAGCTTAAACAGACAAGAGACCCAGTACTTC
-,TRBV2,TRBJ2-1,-,CASTPFPTHNEQFF,TGTGCCAGCACACCTTTCCCGACCCACAATGAGCAGTTCTTC
TRBD1,TRBV19,TRBJ2-5,-,CASSADRTGGETQYF,TGTGCCAGTAGTGCGGACAGGACCGGTGGGGAGACCCAGTACTTC
TRBD1,TRBV9,TRBJ2-1,-,CASSVGGKGANEQFF,TGTGCCAGCAGCGTAGGAGGCAAGGGGGCCAATGAGCAGTTCTTC
-,TRBV6-5,TRBJ2-7,-,CASTQAREQYF,TGTGCCAGCACTCAGGCTCGGGAGCAGTACTTC
-,TRBV7-9,TRBJ1-2,-,CASSLDNRGRRYGYTF,TGTGCCAGCAGCTTAGATAATCGGGGAAGGCGCTATGGCTACACCTTC
TRBD2,TRBV5-1,TRBJ2-5,-,CASSPAGVGETQYF,TGCGCCAGCAGCCCAGCGGGAGTTGGAGAGACCCAGTACTTC
-,TRBV2,TRBJ2-5,-,CASSEVLEETQYF,TGTGCCAGCAGTGAGGTCCTAGAAGAGACCCAGTACTTC